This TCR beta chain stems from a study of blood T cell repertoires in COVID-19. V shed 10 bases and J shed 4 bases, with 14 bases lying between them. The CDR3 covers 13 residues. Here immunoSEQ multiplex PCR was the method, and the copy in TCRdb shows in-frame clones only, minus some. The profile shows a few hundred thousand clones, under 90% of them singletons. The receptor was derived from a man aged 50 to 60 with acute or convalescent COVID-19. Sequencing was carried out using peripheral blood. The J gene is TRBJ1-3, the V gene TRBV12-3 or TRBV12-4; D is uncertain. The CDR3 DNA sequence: TGTGCCACCCTCCGGGTATTCGGAAACACCATATATTTT. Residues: CATLRVFGNTIYF.